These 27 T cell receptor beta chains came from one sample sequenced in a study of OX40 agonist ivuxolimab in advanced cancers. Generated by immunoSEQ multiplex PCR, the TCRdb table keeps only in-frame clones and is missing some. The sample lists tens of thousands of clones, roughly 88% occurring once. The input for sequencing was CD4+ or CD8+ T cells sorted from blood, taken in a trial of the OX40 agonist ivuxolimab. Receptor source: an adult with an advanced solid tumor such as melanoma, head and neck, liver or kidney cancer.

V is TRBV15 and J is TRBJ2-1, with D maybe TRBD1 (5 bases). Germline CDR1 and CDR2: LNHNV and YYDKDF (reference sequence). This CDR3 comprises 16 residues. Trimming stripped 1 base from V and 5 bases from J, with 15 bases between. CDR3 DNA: TGTGCCACCAGCAGAGCTTCTTTCGTACAGGACAATGAGCAGTTCTTC. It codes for CATSRASFVQDNEQFF.

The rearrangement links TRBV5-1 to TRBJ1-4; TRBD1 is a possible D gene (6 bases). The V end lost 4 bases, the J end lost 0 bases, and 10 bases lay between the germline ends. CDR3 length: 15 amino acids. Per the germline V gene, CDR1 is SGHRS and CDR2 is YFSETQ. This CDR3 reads CASSRGHATNEKLFF. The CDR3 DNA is TGCGCCAGCAGCCGGGGACACGCAACTAATGAAAAACTGTTTTTT.

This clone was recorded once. CDR3 in DNA: TGTGCCAGCAGCTTACGGACACCGGACGCTGAAAAACTGTTTTTT. This translates into CASSLRTPDAEKLFF. This chain uses TRBV7-9 with TRBJ1-4; possible D gene TRBD1, 5 bases. CDR1 and CDR2 (germline): SEHNR, FQNEAQ (reference sequence). The CDR3 is 15 residues long. Trimming removed 2 bases at V and 7 bases at J, with 14 bases between.

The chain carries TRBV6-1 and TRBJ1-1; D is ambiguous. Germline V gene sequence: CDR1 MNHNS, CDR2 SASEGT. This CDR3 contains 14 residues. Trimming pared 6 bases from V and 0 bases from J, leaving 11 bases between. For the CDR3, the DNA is TGTGCCAGCAGCCGGACGTCCCTGAACACTGAAGCTTTCTTT. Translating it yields CASSRTSLNTEAFF.

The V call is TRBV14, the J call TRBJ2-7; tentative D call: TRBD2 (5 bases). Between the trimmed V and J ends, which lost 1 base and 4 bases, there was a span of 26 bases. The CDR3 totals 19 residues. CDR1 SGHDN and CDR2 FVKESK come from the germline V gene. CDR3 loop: CASSQGPSSAGRPPYEQYF. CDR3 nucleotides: TGTGCCAGCAGCCAAGGTCCGTCCTCGGCGGGCCGGCCCCCATACGAGCAGTACTTC.

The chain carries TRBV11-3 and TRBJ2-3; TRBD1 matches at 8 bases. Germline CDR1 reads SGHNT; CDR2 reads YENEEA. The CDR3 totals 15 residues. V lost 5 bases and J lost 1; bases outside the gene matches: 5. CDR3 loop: CASSLGQGGTDTQYF. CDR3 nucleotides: TGTGCCAGCAGCCTCGGACAGGGAGGCACAGATACGCAGTATTTT.

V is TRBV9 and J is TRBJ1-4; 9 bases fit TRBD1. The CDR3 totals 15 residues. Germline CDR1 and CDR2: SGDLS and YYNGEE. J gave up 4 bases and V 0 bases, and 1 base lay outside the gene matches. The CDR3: CASSVGGQGNEKLFF. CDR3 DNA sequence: TGTGCCAGCAGCGTAGGGGGACAGGGTAATGAAAAACTGTTTTTT.

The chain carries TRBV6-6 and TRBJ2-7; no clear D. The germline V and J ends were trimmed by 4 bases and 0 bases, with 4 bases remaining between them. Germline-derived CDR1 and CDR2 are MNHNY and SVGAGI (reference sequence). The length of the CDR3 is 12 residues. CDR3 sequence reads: CASSSSSYEQYF. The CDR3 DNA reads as TGTGCCAGCAGTTCCTCCTCCTACGAGCAGTACTTC.

In DNA, the CDR3 is TGTGCCACCAGCAGTAGGGACAGGGGATCTACCGACTATGGCTACACCTTC. Translating gives CATSSRDRGSTDYGYTF. The chain recombines TRBV15 with TRBJ1-2, with 10 bases fitting TRBD1. CDR3 size: 17 residues. The V and J ends lost 3 bases and 3 bases, in that order; junction bases with no gene match: 10. CDR1 LNHNV and CDR2 YYDKDF come from the germline V gene (reference sequence).

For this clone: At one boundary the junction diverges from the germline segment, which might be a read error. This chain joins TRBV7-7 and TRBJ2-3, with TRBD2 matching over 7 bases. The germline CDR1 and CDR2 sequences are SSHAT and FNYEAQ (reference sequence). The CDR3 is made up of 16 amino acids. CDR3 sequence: CASSLGRGRGTDTQYF. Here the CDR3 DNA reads TGTGCTAGCAGCTTAGGGCGGGGGAGAGGCACAGATACGCAGTATTTT.

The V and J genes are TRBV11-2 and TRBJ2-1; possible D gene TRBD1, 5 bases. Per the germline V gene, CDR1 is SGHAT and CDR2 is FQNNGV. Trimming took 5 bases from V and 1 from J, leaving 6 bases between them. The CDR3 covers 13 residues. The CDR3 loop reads CASSQGSYNEQFF. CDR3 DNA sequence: TGTGCCAGCAGCCAGGGTTCCTACAATGAGCAGTTCTTC. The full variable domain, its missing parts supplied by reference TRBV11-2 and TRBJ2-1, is EAGVAQSPRYKIIEKRQSVAFWCNPISGHATLYWYQQILGQGPKLLIQFQNNGVVDDSQLPKDRFSAERLKGVDSTLKIQPAKLEDSAVYLCASSQGSYNEQFFGPGTRLTVL.

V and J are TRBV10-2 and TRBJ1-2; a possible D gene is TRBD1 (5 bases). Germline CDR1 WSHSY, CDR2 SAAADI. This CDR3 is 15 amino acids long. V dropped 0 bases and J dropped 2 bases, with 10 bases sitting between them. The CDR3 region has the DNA TGCGCCAGCAGTGAGTCGGGAACAGGAAACTATGGCTACACCTTC. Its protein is CASSESGTGNYGYTF.

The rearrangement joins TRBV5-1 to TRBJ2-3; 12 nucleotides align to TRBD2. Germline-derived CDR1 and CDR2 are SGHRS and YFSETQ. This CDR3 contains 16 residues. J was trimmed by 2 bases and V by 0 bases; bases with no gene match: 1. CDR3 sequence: CASSLGTSGVTDTQYF. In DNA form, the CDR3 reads TGCGCCAGCAGCTTGGGGACTAGCGGGGTCACAGATACGCAGTATTTT.

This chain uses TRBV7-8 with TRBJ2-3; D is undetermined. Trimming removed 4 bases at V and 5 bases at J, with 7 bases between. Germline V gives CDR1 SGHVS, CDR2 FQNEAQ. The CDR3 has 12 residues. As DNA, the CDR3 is TGTGCCAGCAGCTCGGGTGGAGATACGCAGTATTTT. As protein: CASSSGGDTQYF.

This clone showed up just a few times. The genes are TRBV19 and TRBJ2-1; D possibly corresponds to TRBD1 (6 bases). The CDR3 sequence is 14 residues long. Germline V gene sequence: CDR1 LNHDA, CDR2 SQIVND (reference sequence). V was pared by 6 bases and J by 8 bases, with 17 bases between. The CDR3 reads CASRQGPGIYEQFF. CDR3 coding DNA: TGTGCCAGTAGACAGGGACCCGGTATCTATGAGCAGTTCTTC.

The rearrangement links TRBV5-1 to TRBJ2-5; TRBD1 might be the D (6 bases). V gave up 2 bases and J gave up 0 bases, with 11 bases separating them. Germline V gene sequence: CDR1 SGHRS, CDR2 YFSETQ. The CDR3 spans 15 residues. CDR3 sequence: CASSLTGTYQETQYF. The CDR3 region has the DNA TGCGCCAGCAGCTTAACAGGGACGTACCAAGAGACCCAGTACTTC.

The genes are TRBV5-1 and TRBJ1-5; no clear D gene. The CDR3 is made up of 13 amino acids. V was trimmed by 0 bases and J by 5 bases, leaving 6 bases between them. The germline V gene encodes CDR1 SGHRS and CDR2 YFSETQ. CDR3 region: CASSLAGDQPQHF. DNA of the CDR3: TGCGCCAGCAGCTTGGCCGGGGATCAGCCCCAGCATTTT.

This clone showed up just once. The CDR3 DNA follows: TGTGCCAGCAGCTGGATAGGGGGGACCGGGGAGCTGTTTTTT. Protein product: CASSWIGGTGELFF. This rearrangement joins TRBV7-3 to TRBJ2-2; D is perhaps TRBD1 or TRBD2 (6 bases each). The CDR3 spans 14 residues. V lost 4 bases, J lost 5 bases, and 11 bases lay in between. CDR1 and CDR2 from the germline V gene are SGHTA and FQGTGA.

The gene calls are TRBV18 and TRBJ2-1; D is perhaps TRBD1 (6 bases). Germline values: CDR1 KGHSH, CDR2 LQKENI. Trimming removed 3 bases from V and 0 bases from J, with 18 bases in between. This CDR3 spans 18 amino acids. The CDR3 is CASSPNERTVFSYNEQFF. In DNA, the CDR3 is TGTGCCAGCTCACCGAACGAAAGGACAGTATTCTCCTACAATGAGCAGTTCTTC.

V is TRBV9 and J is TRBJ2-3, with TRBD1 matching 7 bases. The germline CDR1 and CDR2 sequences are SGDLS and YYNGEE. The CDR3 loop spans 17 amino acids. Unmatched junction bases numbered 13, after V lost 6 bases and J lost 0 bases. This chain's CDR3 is CASTKEGQPSSTDTQYF. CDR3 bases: TGTGCCAGCACCAAAGAGGGACAGCCATCTAGCACAGATACGCAGTATTTT.

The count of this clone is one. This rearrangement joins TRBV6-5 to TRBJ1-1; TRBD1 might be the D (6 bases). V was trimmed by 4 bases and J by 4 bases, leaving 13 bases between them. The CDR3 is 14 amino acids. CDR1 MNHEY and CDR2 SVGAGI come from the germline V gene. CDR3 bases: TGTGCCAGCAGTTTAGGGGGGGTGGTCACTGAAGCTTTCTTT. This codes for CASSLGGVVTEAFF.

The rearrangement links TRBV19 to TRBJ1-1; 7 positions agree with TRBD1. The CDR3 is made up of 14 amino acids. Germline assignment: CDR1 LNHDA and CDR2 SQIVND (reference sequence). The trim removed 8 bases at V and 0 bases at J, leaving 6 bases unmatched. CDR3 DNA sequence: TGTGCCAGTGGGCTCAGGGGGGTGAACACTGAAGCTTTCTTT. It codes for CASGLRGVNTEAFF.

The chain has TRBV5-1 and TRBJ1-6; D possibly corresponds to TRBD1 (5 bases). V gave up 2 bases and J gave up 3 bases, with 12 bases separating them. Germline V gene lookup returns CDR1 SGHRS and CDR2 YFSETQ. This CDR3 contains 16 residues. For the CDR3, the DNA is TGCGCCAGCAGCTTCGGGCAGGGTGTCTATAATTCACCCCTCCACTTT. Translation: CASSFGQGVYNSPLHF.

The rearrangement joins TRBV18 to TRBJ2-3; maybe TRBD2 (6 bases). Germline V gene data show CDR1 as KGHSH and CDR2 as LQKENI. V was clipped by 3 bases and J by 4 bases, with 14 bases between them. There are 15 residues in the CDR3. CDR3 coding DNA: TGTGCCAGCTCACCCCGGGACTTGGCTTCAGATACGCAGTATTTT. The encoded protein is CASSPRDLASDTQYF.

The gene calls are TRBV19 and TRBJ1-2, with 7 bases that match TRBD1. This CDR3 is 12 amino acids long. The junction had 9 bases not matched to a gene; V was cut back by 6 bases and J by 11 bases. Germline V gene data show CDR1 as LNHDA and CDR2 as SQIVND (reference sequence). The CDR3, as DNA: TGTGCCAGTAGCCAGATCGACAGGGATTACACCTTC. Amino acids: CASSQIDRDYTF. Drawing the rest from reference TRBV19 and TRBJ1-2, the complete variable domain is DGGITQSPKYLFRKEGQNVTLSCEQNLNHDAMYWYRQDPGQGLRLIYYSQIVNDFQKGDIAEGYSVSREKKESFPLTVTSAQKNPTAFYLCASSQIDRDYTFGSGTRLTVV.

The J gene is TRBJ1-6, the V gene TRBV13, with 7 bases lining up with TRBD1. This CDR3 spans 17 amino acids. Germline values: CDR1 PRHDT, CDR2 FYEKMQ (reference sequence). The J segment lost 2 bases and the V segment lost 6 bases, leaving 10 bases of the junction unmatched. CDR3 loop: CASRETTGRTYNSPLHF. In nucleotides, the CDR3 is TGTGCCAGCAGAGAAACGACAGGGAGGACCTATAATTCACCCCTCCACTTT.

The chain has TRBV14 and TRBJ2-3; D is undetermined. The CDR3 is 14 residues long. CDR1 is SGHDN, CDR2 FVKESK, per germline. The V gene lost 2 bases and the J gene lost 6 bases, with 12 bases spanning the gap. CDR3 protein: CASSQLGQLDTQYF. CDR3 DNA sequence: TGTGCCAGCAGCCAACTGGGTCAGCTGGATACGCAGTATTTT.